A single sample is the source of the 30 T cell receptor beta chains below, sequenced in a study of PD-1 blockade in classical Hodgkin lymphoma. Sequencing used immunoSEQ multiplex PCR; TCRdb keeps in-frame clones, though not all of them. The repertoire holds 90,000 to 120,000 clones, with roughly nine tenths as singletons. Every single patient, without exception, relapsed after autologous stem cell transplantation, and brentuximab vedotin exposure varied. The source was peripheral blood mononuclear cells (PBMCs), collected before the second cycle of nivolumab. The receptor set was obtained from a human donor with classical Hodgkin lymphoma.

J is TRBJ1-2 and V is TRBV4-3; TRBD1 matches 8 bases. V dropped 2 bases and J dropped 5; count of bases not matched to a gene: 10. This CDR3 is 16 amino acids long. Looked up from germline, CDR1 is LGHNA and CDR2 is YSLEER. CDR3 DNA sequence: TGCGCCAGCAGCCAACATTCCCTAGACAGGGGATATGGCTACACCTTC. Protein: CASSQHSLDRGYGYTF.

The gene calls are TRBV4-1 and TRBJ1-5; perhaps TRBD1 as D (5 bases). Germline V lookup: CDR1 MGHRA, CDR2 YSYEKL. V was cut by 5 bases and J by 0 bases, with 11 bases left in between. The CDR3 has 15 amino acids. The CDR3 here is CASSSWGNSNQPQHF. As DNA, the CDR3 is TGCGCCAGCAGCTCGTGGGGGAATAGCAATCAGCCCCAGCATTTT.

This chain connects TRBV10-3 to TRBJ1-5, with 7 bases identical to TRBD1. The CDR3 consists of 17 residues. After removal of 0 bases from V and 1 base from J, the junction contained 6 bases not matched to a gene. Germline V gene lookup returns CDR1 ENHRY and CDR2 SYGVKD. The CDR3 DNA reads TGTGCCATCAGTGAGTCGAGGGCAGGGGGGAGCAATCAGCCCCAGCATTTT. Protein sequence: CAISESRAGGSNQPQHF.

CDR3 loop: CASSFAFGIGQDTQYF. The CDR3 DNA is TGTGCCAGCAGTTTTGCTTTTGGGATAGGCCAAGATACGCAGTATTTT. The chain joins TRBV27 to TRBJ2-3; D call uncertain. Germline V gives CDR1 MNHEY, CDR2 SMNVEV (reference sequence). The CDR3 covers 16 residues. V lost 3 bases, J lost 5 bases, and 18 bases lay in between.

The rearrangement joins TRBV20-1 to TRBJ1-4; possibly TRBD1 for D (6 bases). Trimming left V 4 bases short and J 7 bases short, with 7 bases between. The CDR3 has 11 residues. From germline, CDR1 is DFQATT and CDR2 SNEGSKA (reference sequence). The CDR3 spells CSAIQGEKLFF. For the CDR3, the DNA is TGCAGTGCTATACAGGGTGAAAAACTGTTTTTT.

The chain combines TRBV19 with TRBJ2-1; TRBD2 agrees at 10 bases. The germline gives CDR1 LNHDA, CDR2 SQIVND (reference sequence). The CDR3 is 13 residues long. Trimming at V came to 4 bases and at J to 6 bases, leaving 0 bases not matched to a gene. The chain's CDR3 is CASSRLAGNEQFF. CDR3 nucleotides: TGTGCCAGTAGTAGACTAGCGGGCAATGAGCAGTTCTTC.

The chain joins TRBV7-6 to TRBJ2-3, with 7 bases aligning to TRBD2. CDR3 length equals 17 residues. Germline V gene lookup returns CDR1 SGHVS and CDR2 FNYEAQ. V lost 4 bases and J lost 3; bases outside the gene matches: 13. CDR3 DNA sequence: TGTGCCAGCAGCTCTTCGTATGCGGGAGAACGAACAGATACGCAGTATTTT. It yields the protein CASSSSYAGERTDTQYF.

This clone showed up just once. CDR3 in DNA: TGTGCCAGCAGCCCGGGACGATTGAACACTGAAGCTTTCTTT. Its translation: CASSPGRLNTEAFF. The V and J genes are TRBV13 and TRBJ1-1, with TRBD1 as a possible D gene (5 bases). CDR3 length equals 14 residues. V lost 5 bases, J lost 0 bases, and 10 bases lay in between. Germline CDR1 and CDR2: PRHDT and FYEKMQ (reference sequence).

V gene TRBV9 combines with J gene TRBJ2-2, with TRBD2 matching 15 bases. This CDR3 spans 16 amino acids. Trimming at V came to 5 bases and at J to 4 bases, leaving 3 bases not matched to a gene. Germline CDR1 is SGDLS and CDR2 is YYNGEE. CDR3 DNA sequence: TGTGCCAGCAGGGGACTAGCGGGAGGAGCCACCGGGGAGCTGTTTTTT. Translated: CASRGLAGGATGELFF.

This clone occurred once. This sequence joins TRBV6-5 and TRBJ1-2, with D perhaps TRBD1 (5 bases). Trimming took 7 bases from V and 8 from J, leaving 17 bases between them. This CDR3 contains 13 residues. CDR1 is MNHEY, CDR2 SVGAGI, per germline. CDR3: CASTTADGGGYTF. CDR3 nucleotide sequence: TGTGCCAGCACTACGGCAGACGGGGGAGGCTACACCTTC.

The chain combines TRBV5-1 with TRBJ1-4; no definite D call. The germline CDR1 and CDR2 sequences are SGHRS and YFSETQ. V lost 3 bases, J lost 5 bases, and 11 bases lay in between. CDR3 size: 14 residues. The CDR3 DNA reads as TGCGCCAGCAGCTACGCAGGCGGAAATGAAAAACTGTTTTTT. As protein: CASSYAGGNEKLFF. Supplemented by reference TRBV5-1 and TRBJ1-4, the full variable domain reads KAGVTQTPRYLIKTRGQQVTLSCSPISGHRSVSWYQQTPGQGLQFLFEYFSETQRNKGNFPGRFSGRQFSNSRSEMNVSTLELGDSALYLCASSYAGGNEKLFFGSGTQLSVL.

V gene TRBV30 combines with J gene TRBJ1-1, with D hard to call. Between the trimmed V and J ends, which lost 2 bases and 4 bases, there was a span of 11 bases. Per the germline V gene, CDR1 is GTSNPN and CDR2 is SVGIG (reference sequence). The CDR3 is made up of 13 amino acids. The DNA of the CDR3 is TGTGCCTGGAGTACCGGGTCAGCCACTGAAGCTTTCTTT. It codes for CAWSTGSATEAFF.

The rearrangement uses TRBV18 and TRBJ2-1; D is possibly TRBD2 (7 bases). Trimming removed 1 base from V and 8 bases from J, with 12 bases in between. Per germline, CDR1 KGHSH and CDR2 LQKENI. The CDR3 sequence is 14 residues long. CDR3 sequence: CASSPRSGGDEQFF. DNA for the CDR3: TGTGCCAGCTCACCACGATCGGGGGGCGATGAGCAGTTCTTC.

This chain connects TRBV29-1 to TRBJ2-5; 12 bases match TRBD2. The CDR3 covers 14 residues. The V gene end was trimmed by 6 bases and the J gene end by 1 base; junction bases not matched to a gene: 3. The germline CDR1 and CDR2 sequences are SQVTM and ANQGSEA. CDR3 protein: CSVLLAGGQETQYF. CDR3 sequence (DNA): TGCAGCGTCCTACTAGCGGGAGGCCAAGAGACCCAGTACTTC.

CDR3 protein: CASSRGQASSGNTIYF. CDR3 nucleotides: TGCGCCAGCTCACGGGGACAGGCCTCCTCTGGAAACACCATATATTTT. This chain uses TRBV5-1 with TRBJ1-3; 8 nucleotides match TRBD1. Germline loops: CDR1 SGHRS, CDR2 YFSETQ. Trimming removed 7 bases from V and 0 bases from J; junction bases left unmatched: 9. The CDR3 has 16 amino acids.

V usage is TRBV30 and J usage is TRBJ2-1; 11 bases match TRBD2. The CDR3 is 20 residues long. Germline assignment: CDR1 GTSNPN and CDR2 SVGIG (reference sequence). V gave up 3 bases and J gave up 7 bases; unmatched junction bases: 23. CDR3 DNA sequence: TGTGCCTGGAGCCTTACCGTAATAGCGGGAGGGCCTATCCCAAAAAATGAGCAGTTCTTC. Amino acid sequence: CAWSLTVIAGGPIPKNEQFF.

The CDR3 is CASSLSAGGRAETQYF. The CDR3 bases are TGTGCCAGCAGTTTATCGGCAGGCGGGAGGGCGGAGACCCAGTACTTC. This chain joins TRBV27 and TRBJ2-5; 9 bases agree with TRBD2. This CDR3 contains 16 residues. Unmatched junction bases numbered 7, after V lost 0 bases and J lost 5 bases. Germline assignment: CDR1 MNHEY and CDR2 SMNVEV (reference sequence).

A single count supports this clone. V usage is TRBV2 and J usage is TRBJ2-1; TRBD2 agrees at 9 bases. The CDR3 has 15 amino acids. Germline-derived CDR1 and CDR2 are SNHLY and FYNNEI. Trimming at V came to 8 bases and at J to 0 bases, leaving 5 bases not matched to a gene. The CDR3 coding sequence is TGTGCCAGCGGATCTAGCGGGAACTCCTACAATGAGCAGTTCTTC. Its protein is CASGSSGNSYNEQFF.

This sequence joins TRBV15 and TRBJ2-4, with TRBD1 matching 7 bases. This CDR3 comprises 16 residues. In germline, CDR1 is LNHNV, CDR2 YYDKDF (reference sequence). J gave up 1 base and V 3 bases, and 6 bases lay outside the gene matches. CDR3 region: CATSSDRDVAKNIQYF. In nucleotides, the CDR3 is TGTGCCACCAGCAGCGACAGGGATGTTGCCAAAAACATTCAGTACTTC.

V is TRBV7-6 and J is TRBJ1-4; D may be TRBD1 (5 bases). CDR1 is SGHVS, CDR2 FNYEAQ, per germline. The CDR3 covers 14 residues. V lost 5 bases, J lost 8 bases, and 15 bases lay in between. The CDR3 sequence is CASSRTEGREKLFF. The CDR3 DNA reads TGTGCCAGCAGCCGGACCGAGGGACGGGAAAAACTGTTTTTT. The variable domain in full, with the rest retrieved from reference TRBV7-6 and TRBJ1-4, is GAGVSQSPRYKVTKRGQDVALRCDPISGHVSLYWYRQALGQGPEFLTYFNYEAQQDKSGLPNDRFSAERPEGSISTLTIQRTEQRDSAMYRCASSRTEGREKLFFGSGTQLSVL.

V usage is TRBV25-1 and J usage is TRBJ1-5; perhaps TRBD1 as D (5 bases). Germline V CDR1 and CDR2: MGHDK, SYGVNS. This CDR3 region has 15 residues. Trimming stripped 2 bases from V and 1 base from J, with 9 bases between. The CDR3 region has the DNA TGTGCCAGCAGTGAACTGGGGGGAAGCAATCAGCCCCAGCATTTT. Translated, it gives CASSELGGSNQPQHF.

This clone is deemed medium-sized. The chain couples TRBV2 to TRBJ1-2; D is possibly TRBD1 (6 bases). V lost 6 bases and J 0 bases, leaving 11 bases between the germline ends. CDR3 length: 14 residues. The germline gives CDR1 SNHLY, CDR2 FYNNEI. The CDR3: CASSEDRANYGYTF. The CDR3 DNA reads TGTGCCAGCAGCGAGGACAGAGCTAACTATGGCTACACCTTC.

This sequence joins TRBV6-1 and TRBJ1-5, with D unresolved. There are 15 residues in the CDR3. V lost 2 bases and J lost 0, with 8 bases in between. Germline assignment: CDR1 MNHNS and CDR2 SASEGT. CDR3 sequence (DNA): TGTGCCAGCAGTGAATTCTGGGGTAGCAATCAGCCCCAGCATTTT. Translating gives CASSEFWGSNQPQHF.

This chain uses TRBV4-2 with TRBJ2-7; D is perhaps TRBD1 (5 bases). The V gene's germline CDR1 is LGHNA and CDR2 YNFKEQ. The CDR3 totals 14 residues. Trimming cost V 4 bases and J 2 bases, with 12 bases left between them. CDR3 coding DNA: TGTGCCAGCAGCCCTGACAGTCCGGCCTACGAGCAGTACTTC. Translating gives CASSPDSPAYEQYF.

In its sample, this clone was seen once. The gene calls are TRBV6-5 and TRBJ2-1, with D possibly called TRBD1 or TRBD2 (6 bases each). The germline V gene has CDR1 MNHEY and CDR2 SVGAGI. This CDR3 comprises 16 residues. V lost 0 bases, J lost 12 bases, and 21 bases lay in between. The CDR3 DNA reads TGTGCCAGCAGTTACTCATCCGGGGGCGCCCAGCGTGGGCAGTTCTTC. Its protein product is CASSYSSGGAQRGQFF.

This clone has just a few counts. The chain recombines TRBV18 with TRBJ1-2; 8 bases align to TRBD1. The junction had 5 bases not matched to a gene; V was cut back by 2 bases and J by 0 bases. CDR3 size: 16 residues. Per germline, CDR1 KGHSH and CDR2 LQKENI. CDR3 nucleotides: TGTGCCAGCTCACCAGGGACAGGAAGAGCTAACTATGGCTACACCTTC. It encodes CASSPGTGRANYGYTF.

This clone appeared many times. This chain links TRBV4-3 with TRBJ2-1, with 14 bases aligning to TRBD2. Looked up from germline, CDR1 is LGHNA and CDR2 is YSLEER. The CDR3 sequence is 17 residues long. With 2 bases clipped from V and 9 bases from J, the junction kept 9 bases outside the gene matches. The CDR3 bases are TGCGCCAGCAGCCAAAGAGAGGGACTAGCGGGAGCCGGTGAGCAGTTCTTC. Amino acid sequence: CASSQREGLAGAGEQFF.

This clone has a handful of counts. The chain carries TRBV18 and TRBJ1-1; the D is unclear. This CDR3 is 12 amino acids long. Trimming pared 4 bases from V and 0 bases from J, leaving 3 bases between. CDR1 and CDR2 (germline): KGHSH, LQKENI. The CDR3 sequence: CASSLLNTEAFF. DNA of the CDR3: TGTGCCAGCTCACTACTGAACACTGAAGCTTTCTTT.

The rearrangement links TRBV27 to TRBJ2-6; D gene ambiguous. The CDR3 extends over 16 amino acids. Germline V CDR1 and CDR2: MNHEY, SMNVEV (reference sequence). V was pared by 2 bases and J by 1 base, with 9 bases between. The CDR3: CASSLLGLSGANVLTF. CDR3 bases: TGTGCCAGCAGTTTACTAGGCCTATCTGGGGCCAACGTCCTGACTTTC.

The CDR3 DNA reads as TGTGCCAGCAGTTTTCAGCGGGGGGACAATGAGCAGTTCTTC. Translated: CASSFQRGDNEQFF. This rearrangement joins TRBV27 to TRBJ2-1, with 9 bases lining up with TRBD2. With V trimmed by 3 bases and J by 5 bases, 2 bases remained unmatched. This CDR3 is built from 14 residues. CDR1 is MNHEY and CDR2 is SMNVEV in the germline V gene (reference sequence).